Listed below are T cell receptor beta chains from one sample, sequenced in a study of shared clonotypes between healthy human individuals. Assay used: immunoSEQ multiplex PCR; TCRdb lists only in-frame clones, some missing. Of around 2.5 million clones detected, roughly 93% appear once; the ten largest clones hold roughly 0.39%. The sequenced sample consisted of naive CD4+ T cells from PBMCs. These receptors were collected from a man aged 18 to 29 in good health. Some clones in this sample may be carry-over from other donors' samples. CDR3s include the opening cysteine and the closing phenylalanine or tryptophan. The D gene is left open where the match is weak. Clone size is not always given. Where it is, it says once, few, many or a class for expanded clones.

D: .
J: TRBJ2-2
size: .
V: TRBV5-4
DNA: TGTGCCAGCAGCTTGATTCGGACCACCGGGGAGCTGTTTTTT
CDR3: CASSLIRTTGELFF

D: TRBD2
J: TRBJ2-1
size: .
V: TRBV4-1
DNA: TGCGCCAGCAGCCCGGGCGGGGGGGGCCTCCTTGGTGAGCAGTTCTTC
CDR3: CASSPGGGGLLGEQFF

D: .
J: TRBJ2-7
size: once
V: TRBV10-3
DNA: TGTGCCATCAGTGAGTCGCCCGGGACTGGAGCCTACGAGCAGTACTTC
CDR3: CAISESPGTGAYEQYF

D: .
J: TRBJ2-1
size: .
V: TRBV10-1
DNA: TGCGCCAGCAGCGCTACGTCAGGAGAGCAGTTCTTC
CDR3: CASSATSGEQFF

D: .
J: TRBJ2-7
size: .
V: TRBV5-1
DNA: TGCGCCAGCAGCCTGACGGGAGACCCAACCTACGAGCAGTACTTC
CDR3: CASSLTGDPTYEQYF

D: .
J: TRBJ2-2
size: .
V: TRBV21-1
DNA: TGTGCCAGCAGCAAATCTTTTACAGGGAACACCGGGGAGCTGTTTTTT
CDR3: CASSKSFTGNTGELFF

D: TRBD1
J: TRBJ1-2
size: .
V: TRBV28
DNA: TGTGCCAGCACGGGACAGGGAAAGTATGTCTATGGCTACACCTTC
CDR3: CASTGQGKYVYGYTF

D: .
J: TRBJ2-7
size: .
V: TRBV11-1
DNA: TGTGCCAGCAGCTTAGCGCGAGACGAGCAGTACTTC
CDR3: CASSLARDEQYF

D: .
J: TRBJ2-3
size: .
V: TRBV7-2
DNA: TGTGCCAGCAGCTTAGAAGGCCAACGAACAGATACGCAGTATTTT
CDR3: CASSLEGQRTDTQYF

D: .
J: TRBJ1-6
size: .
V: TRBV28
DNA: TGTGCCAGCAGTCCAGGGTCCTATAATTCACCCCTCCACTTT
CDR3: CASSPGSYNSPLHF

D: .
J: TRBJ2-7
size: .
V: TRBV20-1
DNA: TGCAGTGCCGGCCCGCTTAGTCGGCAGTACTTC
CDR3: CSAGPLSRQYF

D: .
J: TRBJ2-4
size: .
V: TRBV29-1
DNA: TGCAGCGTTGAAGACAGGAAAAACATTCAGTACTTC
CDR3: CSVEDRKNIQYF

D: TRBD1
J: TRBJ1-4
size: .
V: TRBV18
DNA: TGTGCCAGCTCACCAATAACAGGGGGAACTAATGAAAAACTGTTTTTT
CDR3: CASSPITGGTNEKLFF

D: .
J: TRBJ2-1
size: .
V: TRBV15
DNA: TGTGCCACCTCGGAGGGTGTGAGCTCCTACAATGAGCAGTTCTTC
CDR3: CATSEGVSSYNEQFF

D: .
J: TRBJ1-1
size: .
V: TRBV5-4
DNA: TGTGCCAGCTTCTACACGACAGCGAACACTGAAGCTTTCTTT
CDR3: CASFYTTANTEAFF

D: .
J: TRBJ2-3
size: .
V: TRBV20-1
DNA: TGCAGTGCTAGGGTCTCAGATACGCAGTATTTT
CDR3: CSARVSDTQYF

D: .
J: TRBJ2-5
size: .
V: TRBV15
DNA: TGTGCCACCAGCAGACTTCCGGGACACCAAGAGACCCAGTACTTC
CDR3: CATSRLPGHQETQYF

D: .
J: TRBJ2-7
size: .
V: TRBV6-1
DNA: TGTGCCAGCAGTGTGGGTTACGAGCAGTACTTC
CDR3: CASSVGYEQYF

D: .
J: TRBJ2-3
size: once
V: TRBV19
DNA: TGTGCCAGTAGTCTCACAGGGACAGATACGCAGTATTTT
CDR3: CASSLTGTDTQYF

D: .
J: TRBJ2-4
size: .
V: TRBV6-5
DNA: TGTGCCAGCAGCCCAGGGGCCAACATTCAGTACTTC
CDR3: CASSPGANIQYF

D: TRBD1
J: TRBJ2-7
size: .
V: TRBV29-1
DNA: TGCAGCGTTCAGCAGGGGGCGGCCTACGAGCAGTACTTC
CDR3: CSVQQGAAYEQYF

D: TRBD2
J: TRBJ2-1
size: .
V: TRBV5-1
DNA: TGCGCCAGCAGCGGACTAGCGGGAGTTAACAATGAGCAGTTCTTC
CDR3: CASSGLAGVNNEQFF

D: TRBD2
J: TRBJ2-7
size: .
V: TRBV6-1
DNA: TGTGCCAGCAGTGACCGGACTAGCGGATCCTACGAGCAGTACTTC
CDR3: CASSDRTSGSYEQYF

D: .
J: TRBJ2-1
size: .
V: TRBV7-2
DNA: TGTGCCAGCAGCTCTTATCATGAGCAGTTCTTC
CDR3: CASSSYHEQFF

D: .
J: TRBJ2-3
size: .
V: TRBV7-9
DNA: TGTGCCAGCAGCTCGACCTGGGGGACAACGGATACGCAGTATTTT
CDR3: CASSSTWGTTDTQYF

D: TRBD1
J: TRBJ2-2
size: .
V: TRBV18
DNA: TGTGCCAGCTCCCAGGACAGGGCGCCCTCCGGGGAGCTGTTTTTT
CDR3: CASSQDRAPSGELFF

D: .
J: TRBJ2-2
size: .
V: TRBV9
DNA: TGTGCCAGCAGCGTAATAGGAAACACCGGGGAGCTGTTTTTT
CDR3: CASSVIGNTGELFF

D: .
J: TRBJ1-2
size: .
V: TRBV6-6
DNA: TGTGCCAGCAGTAGGGGGTGGAAAACTGGCTACACCTTC
CDR3: CASSRGWKTGYTF

D: TRBD1
J: TRBJ2-7
size: .
V: TRBV6-1
DNA: TGTGCCAGCAGTGTCCGACCCCAGGGGGCCCACGAGCAGTACTTC
CDR3: CASSVRPQGAHEQYF

D: TRBD1
J: TRBJ1-1
size: .
V: TRBV10-3
DNA: TGTGCCATCAGTGAAGGGCAGGGGGCACGGAACACTGAAGCTTTCTTT
CDR3: CAISEGQGARNTEAFF

D: TRBD1
J: TRBJ2-1
size: .
V: TRBV5-6
DNA: TGTGCCAGCAGCTTGGATCGGACAGGCGGGCACAATGAGCAGTTCTTC
CDR3: CASSLDRTGGHNEQFF

D: TRBD1
J: TRBJ2-1
size: .
V: TRBV9
DNA: TGTGCCAGCAGGCCCGGGACAGTCTACAATGAGCAGTTCTTC
CDR3: CASRPGTVYNEQFF

D: TRBD2
J: TRBJ2-3
size: once
V: TRBV28
DNA: TGTGCCAGCCCATCATCGACTAGCGGGAGCCCAGATACGCAGTATTTT
CDR3: CASPSSTSGSPDTQYF

D: .
J: TRBJ2-7
size: .
V: TRBV19
DNA: TGTGCCACCTACTCCCCCGGGACATGGCAATACGAGCAGTACTTC
CDR3: CATYSPGTWQYEQYF

D: .
J: TRBJ2-2
size: .
V: TRBV9
DNA: TGTGCCAGCAGCGTAGGCCCCCCGGGGGAGCTGTTTTTT
CDR3: CASSVGPPGELFF

D: .
J: TRBJ1-6
size: .
V: TRBV4-1
DNA: TGCGCCAGCAGCCAATTAGACGGCCAGCGGAATTCACCCCTCCACTTT
CDR3: CASSQLDGQRNSPLHF

D: .
J: TRBJ2-6
size: .
V: TRBV2
DNA: TGTGCCAGCAGTAACAGGGCTGGGGCCAACGTCCTGACTTTC
CDR3: CASSNRAGANVLTF

D: .
J: TRBJ2-3
size: .
V: TRBV11-2
DNA: TGTGCCAGCAGCTCTCAGGGACTTAGCACAGATACGCAGTATTTT
CDR3: CASSSQGLSTDTQYF

D: .
J: TRBJ1-5
size: .
V: TRBV19
DNA: TGTGCCAGTAGTATAGCCGGACGAAATCAGCCCCAGCATTTT
CDR3: CASSIAGRNQPQHF

D: .
J: TRBJ2-5
size: .
V: TRBV5-1
DNA: TGCGCCAGCAGCTTGGAGGCCCAGGAGACCCAGTACTTC
CDR3: CASSLEAQETQYF